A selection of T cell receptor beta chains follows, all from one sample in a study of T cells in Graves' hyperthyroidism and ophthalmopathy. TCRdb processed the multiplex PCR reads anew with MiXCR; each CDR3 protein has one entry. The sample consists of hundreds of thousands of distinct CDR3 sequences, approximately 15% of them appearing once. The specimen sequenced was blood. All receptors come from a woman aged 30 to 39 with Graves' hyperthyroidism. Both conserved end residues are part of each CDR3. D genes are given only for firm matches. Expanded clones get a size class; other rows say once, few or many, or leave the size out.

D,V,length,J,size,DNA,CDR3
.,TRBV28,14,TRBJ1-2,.,TGTGCCAGCAGAGAGGTCCGATCTAACTATGGCTACACCTTC,CASREVRSNYGYTF
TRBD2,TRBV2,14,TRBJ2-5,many,TGTGCCAGCAGTAAGCGGGAGGGGGAAGAGACCCAGTACTTC,CASSKREGEETQYF
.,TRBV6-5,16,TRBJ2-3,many,TGTGCCAGCAGTTACGGAATCGGGCTAAACACAGATACGCAGTATTTT,CASSYGIGLNTDTQYF
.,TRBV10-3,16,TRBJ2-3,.,TGTGCCATCAGTGAGAAAGCCAGAGAAATGGCAGATACGCAGTATTTT,CAISEKAREMADTQYF
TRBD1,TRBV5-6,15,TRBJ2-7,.,TGTGCCAGCAGCTACAACAGGGGAATCGCCTACGAGCAGTACTTC,CASSYNRGIAYEQYF
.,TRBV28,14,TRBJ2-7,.,TGTGCCAGCAGTTCCCCGACTGTCTCCTACGAGCAGTACTTC,CASSSPTVSYEQYF
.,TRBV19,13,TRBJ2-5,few,TGTGCCAGTAGCACTGGGACTCTCGGGACCCAGTACTTC,CASSTGTLGTQYF
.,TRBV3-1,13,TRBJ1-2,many,TGTGCCAGCAGCCACGGCAGCTTAAATGGCTACACCTTC,CASSHGSLNGYTF
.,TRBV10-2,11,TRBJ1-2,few,TGCGCCAGCAGTCCGGACAGAGTTAAAACCTTC,CASSPDRVKTF
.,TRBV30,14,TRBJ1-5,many,TGTGCCTGGAGTCCCGGCAGGGTCGGTCAGCCCCAGCATTTT,CAWSPGRVGQPQHF